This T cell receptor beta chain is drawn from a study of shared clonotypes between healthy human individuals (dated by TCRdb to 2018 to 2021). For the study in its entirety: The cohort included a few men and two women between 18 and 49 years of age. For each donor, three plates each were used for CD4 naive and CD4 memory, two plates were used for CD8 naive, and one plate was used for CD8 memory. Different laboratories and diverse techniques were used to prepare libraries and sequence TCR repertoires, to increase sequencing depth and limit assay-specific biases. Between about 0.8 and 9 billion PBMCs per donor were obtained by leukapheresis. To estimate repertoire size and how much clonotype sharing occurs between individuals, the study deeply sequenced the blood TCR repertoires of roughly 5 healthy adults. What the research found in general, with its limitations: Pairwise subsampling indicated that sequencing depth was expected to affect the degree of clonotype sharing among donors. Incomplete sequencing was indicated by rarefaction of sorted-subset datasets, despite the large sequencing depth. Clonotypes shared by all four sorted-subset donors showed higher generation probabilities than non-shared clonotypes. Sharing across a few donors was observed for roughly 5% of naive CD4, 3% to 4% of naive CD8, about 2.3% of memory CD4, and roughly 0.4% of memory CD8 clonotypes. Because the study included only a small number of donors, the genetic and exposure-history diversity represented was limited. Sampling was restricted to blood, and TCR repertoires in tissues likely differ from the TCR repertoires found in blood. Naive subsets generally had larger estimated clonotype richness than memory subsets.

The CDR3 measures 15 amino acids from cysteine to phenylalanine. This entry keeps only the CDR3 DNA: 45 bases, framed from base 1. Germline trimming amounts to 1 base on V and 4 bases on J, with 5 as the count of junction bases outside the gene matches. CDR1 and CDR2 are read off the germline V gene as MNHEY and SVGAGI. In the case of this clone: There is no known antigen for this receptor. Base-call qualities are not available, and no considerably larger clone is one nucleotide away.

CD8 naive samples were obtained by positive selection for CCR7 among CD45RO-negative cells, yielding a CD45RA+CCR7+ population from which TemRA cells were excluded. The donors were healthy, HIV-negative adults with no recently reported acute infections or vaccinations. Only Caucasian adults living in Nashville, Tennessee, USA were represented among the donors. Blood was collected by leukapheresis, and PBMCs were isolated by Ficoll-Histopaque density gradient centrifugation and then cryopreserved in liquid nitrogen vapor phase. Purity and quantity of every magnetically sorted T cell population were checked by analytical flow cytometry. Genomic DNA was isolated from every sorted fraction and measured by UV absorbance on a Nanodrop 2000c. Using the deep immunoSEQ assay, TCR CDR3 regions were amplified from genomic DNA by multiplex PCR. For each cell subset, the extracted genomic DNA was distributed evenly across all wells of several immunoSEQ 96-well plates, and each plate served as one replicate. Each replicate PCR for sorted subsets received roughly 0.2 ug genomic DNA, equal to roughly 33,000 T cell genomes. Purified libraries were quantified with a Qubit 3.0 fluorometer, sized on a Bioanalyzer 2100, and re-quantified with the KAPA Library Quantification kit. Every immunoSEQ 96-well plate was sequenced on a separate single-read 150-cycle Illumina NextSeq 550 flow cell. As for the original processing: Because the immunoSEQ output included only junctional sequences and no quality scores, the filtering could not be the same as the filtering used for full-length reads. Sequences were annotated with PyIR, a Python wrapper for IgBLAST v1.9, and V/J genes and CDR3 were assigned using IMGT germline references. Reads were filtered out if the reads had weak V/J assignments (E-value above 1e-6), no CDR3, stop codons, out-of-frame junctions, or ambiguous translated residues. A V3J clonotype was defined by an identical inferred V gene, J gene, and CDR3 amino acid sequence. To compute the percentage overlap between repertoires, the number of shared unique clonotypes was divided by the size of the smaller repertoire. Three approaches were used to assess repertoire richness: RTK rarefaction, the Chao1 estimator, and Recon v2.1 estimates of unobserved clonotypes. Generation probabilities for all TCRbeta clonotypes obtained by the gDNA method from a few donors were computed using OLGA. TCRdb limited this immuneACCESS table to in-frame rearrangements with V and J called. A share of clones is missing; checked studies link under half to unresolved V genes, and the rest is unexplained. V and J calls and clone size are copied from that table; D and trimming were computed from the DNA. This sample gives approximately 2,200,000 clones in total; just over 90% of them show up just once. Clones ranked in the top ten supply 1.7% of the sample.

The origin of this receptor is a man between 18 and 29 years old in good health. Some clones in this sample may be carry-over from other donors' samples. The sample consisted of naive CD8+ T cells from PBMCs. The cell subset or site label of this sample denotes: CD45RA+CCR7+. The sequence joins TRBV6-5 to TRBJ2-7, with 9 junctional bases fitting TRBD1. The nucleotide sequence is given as TGTGCCAGCAGTTACTTGGGACAGGGCACTTACGAGCAGTACTTC. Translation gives CASSYLGQGTYEQYF.